The T cell receptor (beta chain) described here comes from a study of T-cell reconstitution after alpha-beta-depleted transplantation in children (dated by TCRdb to 2016 to 2018). Regarding the research as a whole: Using TCR repertoire profiling, the study quantitatively followed how T-cell immune reconstitution unfolded in children after TCRalphabeta/CD19-depleted allogeneic hematopoietic cell transplantation.

The receptor library was made with PCR. TCRdb shows the sequencer as Illumina HiSeq 2500. Molecular barcoding was employed in the preparation of TCR libraries, with unique molecular identifiers being used to normalize TCRbeta repertoire quantification. TCRdb applied fastp at Q25 and MiXCR to the public reads, then kept only in-frame beta chains. Each record represents a unique CDR3 protein, reported with the most common genes and DNA among its rows. In this sample the table shows about 900,000 distinct CDR3 sequences, around 30% of which occur a single time. Of the sample, 25% to 35% falls within the top ten clones. V lost 4 bases and J lost 4 bases, and the count of bases not matched to a germline gene is 7. The CDR1 and CDR2 encoded by the germline V gene are SGHRS and YFSETQ. The CDR3 goes from the cysteine to the phenylalanine over 14 residues. Only the CDR3 DNA is retained, 42 bases long and in frame from the first base.

Notes on this clonotype: This clone's antigen is unknown. Base qualities were left out, and no much larger clone turns up one base away.

What the authors observed across the whole study: In some patients, high TCRbeta diversity at day 60 was attributed to recipient T cells and intrathymic progenitors that had survived conditioning. The apparently early alphabetaT-cell count recovery about two months after transplant was reportedly dependent on only several hundred rapidly expanded clones derived from non-depleted graft cells. Hyperexpanded clone frequencies declined over subsequent months; after one year, T-cell counts and TCRbeta diversity were mostly attributed to newly produced T cells.

Interpreted using the paper, the treatment or condition label stands for: allogeneic hematopoietic cell transplantation with graft depleted of TCRalphabeta T cells and CD19 B cells. The children who served as transplant recipients had been given grafts of TCRalphabeta/CD19-depleted allogeneic hematopoietic cells. The receptor chain draws on TRBV5-1 and TRBJ2-5; 7 central nucleotides agree with TRBD1. The sequences come from PBMCs, mostly from graft donor cells, collected 360 days after TCRalphabeta/CD19-depleted stem cell transplant. This TCR was recovered from a boy under two years old who had a stem cell transplant for SCID, so the T cells may come from the graft donor. The CDR3 region: CASSTGTAPETQYF. In nucleotide form, the sequence is TGCGCCAGCAGCACCGGGACAGCCCCAGAGACCCAGTACTTC.